This TCR beta chain was identified in a study of T cells after yellow fever vaccination. 5'RACE template switching generated TCR cDNA, adding a universal primer site and UMIs. Each CDR3 protein gets one entry after TCRdb re-called the 5' RACE reads with MiXCR. The repertoire includes 95,000 to 100,000 distinct CDR3 sequences, about 5.8% of them detected once, and about two fifths sits in the top ten. This clonotype was observed at least ten times. CDR3 size: 14 residues. Losses at the gene ends were 7 bases for V and 2 bases for J; bases not matched to a gene: 6. Germline assignment: CDR1 SQVTM and CDR2 ANQGSEA.

The genes are TRBV29-1 and TRBJ2-1; TRBD2 matches at 9 bases. The sequence was obtained from a man between 18 and 35 years old who received the YFV17D yellow fever vaccine. The sample here was CD8+ T cells sorted from PBMCs, taken 10 days after the yellow fever booster vaccination. The CDR3 nucleotides read TGCAGCGCAAGCGGGGGGCCTCCCTACAATGAGCAGTTCTTC. This gives the protein CSASGGPPYNEQFF.